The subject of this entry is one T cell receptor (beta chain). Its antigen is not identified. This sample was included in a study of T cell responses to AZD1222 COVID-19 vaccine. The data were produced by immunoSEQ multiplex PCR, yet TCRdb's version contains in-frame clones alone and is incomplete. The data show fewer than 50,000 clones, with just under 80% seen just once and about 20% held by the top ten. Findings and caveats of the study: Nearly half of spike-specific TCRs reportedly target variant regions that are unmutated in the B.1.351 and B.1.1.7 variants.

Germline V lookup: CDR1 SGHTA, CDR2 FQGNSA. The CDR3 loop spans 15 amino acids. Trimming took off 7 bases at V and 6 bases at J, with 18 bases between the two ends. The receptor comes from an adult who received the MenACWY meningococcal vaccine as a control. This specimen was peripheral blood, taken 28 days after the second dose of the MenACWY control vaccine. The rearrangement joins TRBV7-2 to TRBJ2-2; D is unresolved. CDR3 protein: CASMRSNVRAGELFF. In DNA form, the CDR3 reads TGTGCCAGCATGCGGAGCAACGTACGCGCCGGGGAGCTGTTTTTT.